This T cell receptor (beta chain) was profiled in a study of response to subunit inactivated influenza vaccine. TCRdb recomputed calls from the RT-PCR reads with MiXCR, one row per CDR3 protein. The sample lists about 160,000 distinct CDR3 sequences, about 11% occurring once. The J segment lost 3 bases and the V segment lost 1 base, leaving 6 bases of the junction unmatched. The CDR3 is 17 residues long. From germline, CDR1 is SGHAT and CDR2 FQNNGV. This clonotype turned up a few times. The sample here was CD8+ T cells sorted from PBMCs, taken approximately 25 months after vaccination. The clonotype was recovered from a man aged 45 to 75 who received an inactivated influenza vaccine. The chain recombines TRBV11-2 with TRBJ1-1; 12 positions agree with TRBD1. The CDR3 reads CASSLGDRGPYHTEAFF. In DNA, the CDR3 is TGTGCCAGCAGCTTAGGGGACAGGGGGCCCTACCACACTGAAGCTTTCTTT.